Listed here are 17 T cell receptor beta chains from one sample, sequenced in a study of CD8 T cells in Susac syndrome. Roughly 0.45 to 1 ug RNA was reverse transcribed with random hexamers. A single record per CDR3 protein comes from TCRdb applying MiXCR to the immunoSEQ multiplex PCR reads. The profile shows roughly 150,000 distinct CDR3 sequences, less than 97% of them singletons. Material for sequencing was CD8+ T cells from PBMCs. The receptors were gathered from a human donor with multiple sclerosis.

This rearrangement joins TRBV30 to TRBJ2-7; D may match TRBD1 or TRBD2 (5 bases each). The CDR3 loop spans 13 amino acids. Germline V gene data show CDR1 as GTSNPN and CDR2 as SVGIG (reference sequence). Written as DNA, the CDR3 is TGTGCTTCCGGGACGGCGAGCTCCTACGAGCAGTACGTC. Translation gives CASGTASSYEQYV.

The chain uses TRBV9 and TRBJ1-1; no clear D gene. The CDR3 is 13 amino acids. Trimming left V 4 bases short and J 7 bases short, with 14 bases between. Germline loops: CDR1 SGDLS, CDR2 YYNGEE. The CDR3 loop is CASSPGDGGEAFF. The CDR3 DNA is TGTGCCAGCAGCCCTGGGGATGGAGGTGAAGCTTTCTTT. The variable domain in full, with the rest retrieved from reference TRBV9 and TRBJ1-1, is DSGVTQTPKHLITATGQRVTLRCSPRSGDLSVYWYQQSLDQGLQFLIQYYNGEERAKGNILERFSAQQFPDLHSELNLSSLELGDSALYFCASSPGDGGEAFFGQGTRLTVV.

The CDR3 loop reads CAWSDDRPERLNTGELFF. The CDR3 nucleotides are TGTGCCTGGAGCGATGACAGGCCCGAACGTCTGAACACCGGGGAGCTGTTTTTT. The chain links TRBV30 to TRBJ2-2, with TRBD1 as a possible D gene (6 bases). The CDR3 has 18 amino acids. Deletions cut 3 bases from V and 1 base from J, with 21 bases between. Germline CDR1 is GTSNPN and CDR2 is SVGIG (reference sequence).

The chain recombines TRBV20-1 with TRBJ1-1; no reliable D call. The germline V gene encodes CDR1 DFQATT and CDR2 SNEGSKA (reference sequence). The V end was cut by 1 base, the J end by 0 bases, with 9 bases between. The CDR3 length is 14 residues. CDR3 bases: TGCAGTGCTAGAGTGGGCGTCGTGAACACTGAAGCTTTCTTT. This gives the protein CSARVGVVNTEAFF.

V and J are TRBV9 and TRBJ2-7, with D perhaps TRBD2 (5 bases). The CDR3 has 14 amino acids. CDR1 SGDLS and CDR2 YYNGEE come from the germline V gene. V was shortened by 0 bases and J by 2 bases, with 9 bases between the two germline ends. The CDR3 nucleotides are TGTGCCAGCAGCGTAGATACGGAGGCCTACGAGCAGTACTTC. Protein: CASSVDTEAYEQYF.

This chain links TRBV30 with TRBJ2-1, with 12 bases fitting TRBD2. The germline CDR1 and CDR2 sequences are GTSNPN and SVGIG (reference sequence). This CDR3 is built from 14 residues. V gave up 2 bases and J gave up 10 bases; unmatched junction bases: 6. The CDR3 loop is CAWSPSGGAWEQFF. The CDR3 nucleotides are TGTGCCTGGAGTCCTAGCGGGGGGGCATGGGAGCAGTTCTTC.

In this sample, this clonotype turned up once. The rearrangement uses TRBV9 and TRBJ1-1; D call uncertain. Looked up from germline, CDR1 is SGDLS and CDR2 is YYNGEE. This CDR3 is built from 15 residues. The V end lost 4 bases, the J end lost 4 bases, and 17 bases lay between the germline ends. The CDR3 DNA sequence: TGTGCCAGCAGCCTCTCTGAAGTGGGGTCCACTGAAGCTTTCTTT. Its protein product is CASSLSEVGSTEAFF.

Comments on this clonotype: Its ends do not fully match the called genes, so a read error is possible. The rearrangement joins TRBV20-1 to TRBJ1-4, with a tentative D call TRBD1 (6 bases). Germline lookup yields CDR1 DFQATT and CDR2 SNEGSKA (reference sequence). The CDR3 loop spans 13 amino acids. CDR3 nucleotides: TGCAGTGCTCGAGACAGGTCTAATGAAAAACTGTTTTTT. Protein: CSARDRSNEKLFF.

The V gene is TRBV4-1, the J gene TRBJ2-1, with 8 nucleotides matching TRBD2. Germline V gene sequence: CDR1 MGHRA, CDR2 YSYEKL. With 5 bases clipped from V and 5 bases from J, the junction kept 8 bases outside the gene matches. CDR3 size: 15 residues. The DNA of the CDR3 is TGCGCCAGCAGCGCGGGACTAGGGGAAGACAATGAGCAGTTCTTC. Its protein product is CASSAGLGEDNEQFF.

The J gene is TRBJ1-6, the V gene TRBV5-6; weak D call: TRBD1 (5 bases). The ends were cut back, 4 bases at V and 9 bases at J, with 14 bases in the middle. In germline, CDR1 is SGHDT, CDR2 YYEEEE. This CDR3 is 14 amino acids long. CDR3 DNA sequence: TGTGCCAGCAGCGGGGCCAGGCTGGGTTCACCCCTCCACTTT. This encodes CASSGARLGSPLHF.

CDR3 amino acids: CSVDLNEQFF. The CDR3 DNA reads TGCAGCGTTGACCTGAATGAGCAGTTCTTC. The chain joins TRBV29-1 to TRBJ2-1, with D hard to call. V was cut by 3 bases and J by 7 bases, with 4 bases left in between. Germline lookup yields CDR1 SQVTM and CDR2 ANQGSEA. This CDR3 contains 10 residues.

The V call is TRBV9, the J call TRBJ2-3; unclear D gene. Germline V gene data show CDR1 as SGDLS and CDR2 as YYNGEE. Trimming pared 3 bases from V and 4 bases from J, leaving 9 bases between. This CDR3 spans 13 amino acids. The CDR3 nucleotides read TGTGCCAGCAGCGCAGATACCCCAGATACGCAGTATTTT. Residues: CASSADTPDTQYF.

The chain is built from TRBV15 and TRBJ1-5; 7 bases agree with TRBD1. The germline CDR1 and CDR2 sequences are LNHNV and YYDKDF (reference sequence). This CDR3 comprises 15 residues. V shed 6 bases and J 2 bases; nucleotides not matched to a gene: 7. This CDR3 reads CATSPIGQGNQPQHF. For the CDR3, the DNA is TGTGCCACCAGTCCGATCGGACAGGGCAATCAGCCCCAGCATTTT.

As DNA, the CDR3 is TGTGCCAGCAGCGAGACTAGCGGGAGCAACAATGAGCAGTTCTTC. It is translated as CASSETSGSNNEQFF. The chain employs TRBV9 and TRBJ2-1, with 12 bases that match TRBD2. Losses at the gene ends were 3 bases for V and 5 bases for J; bases not matched to a gene: 3. Looked up from germline, CDR1 is SGDLS and CDR2 is YYNGEE. The CDR3 is 15 residues long.

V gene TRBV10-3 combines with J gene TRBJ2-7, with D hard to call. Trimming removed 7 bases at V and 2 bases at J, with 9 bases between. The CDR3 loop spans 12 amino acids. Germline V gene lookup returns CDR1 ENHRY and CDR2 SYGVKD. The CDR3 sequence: CAINGPTYEQYF. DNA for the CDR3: TGTGCCATCAATGGACCGACCTACGAGCAGTACTTC.

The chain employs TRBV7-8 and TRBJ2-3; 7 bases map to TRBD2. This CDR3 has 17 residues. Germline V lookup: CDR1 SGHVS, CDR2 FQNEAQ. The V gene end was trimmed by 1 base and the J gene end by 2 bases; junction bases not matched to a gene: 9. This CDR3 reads CASSLGSGGGHTDTQYF. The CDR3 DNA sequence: TGTGCCAGCAGCTTAGGATCTGGCGGGGGTCACACAGATACGCAGTATTTT.

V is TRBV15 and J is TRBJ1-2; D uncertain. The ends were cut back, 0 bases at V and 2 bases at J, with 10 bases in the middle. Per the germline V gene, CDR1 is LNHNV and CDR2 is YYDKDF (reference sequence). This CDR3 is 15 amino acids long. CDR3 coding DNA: TGTGCCACCAGCAGAGATGTGACAACGAACTATGGCTACACCTTC. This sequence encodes CATSRDVTTNYGYTF.